This TCR beta chain was sequenced in a study of molecular identifiers for immune sequencing clone quantification. Naive CD8 T cells were FACS-sorted by CD8+CD4-CCR7+CD45RA+ markers. The V gene's germline CDR1 is SEHNR and CDR2 FQNEAQ (reference sequence). The CDR3 spans 14 residues. General observations from the study: In cases of identical TCR molecules sharing a barcode, highly expanded clone sizes could be underestimated.

A remark on this clonotype: Antigen specificity is unknown. A read error may produce the germline difference seen at one junction end.

TCRdb processed the PCR reads anew with MiXCR; each CDR3 protein has one entry. The table shows 100,000 or so distinct CDR3 sequences, with roughly 34% occurring only once. The TCR originated in a human donor in good health. Some libraries in this study had Jurkat cell RNA spiked in. This rearrangement joins TRBV7-9 to TRBJ1-5; a possible D gene is TRBD1 (6 bases). Sequencing was carried out using naive CD8+ T cells from blood, with Jurkat cell RNA spiked in. Documented subset: FACS-sorted CD8+CD4-CCR7+CD45RA+ naive T cells. The CDR3 is CASSLQGGSQPQHF. CDR3 nucleotides: TGTGCAAGCAGCTTACAGGGCGGCAGTCAGCCCCAGCATTTT.